This T cell receptor beta chain was obtained from a study of OX40 agonist ivuxolimab in advanced cancers. The CDR3 is 15 amino acids. Germline trimming cut 4 bases from V and 8 bases from J; bases unmatched to any gene: 10. The germline V gene encodes CDR1 SGHTA and CDR2 FQGNSA. The table came from immunoSEQ multiplex PCR; TCRdb's copy has only in-frame clones and leaves some out. The repertoire holds over 85,000 clones, with approximately 87% as singletons. The chain is built from TRBV7-2 and TRBJ1-2; 10 bases are shared with TRBD1. The starting material was CD4+ or CD8+ T cells sorted from blood, obtained in a trial of the OX40 agonist ivuxolimab. The clonotype originates from an adult with an advanced solid tumor such as melanoma, head and neck, liver or kidney cancer. CDR3: CASSSVMTGGIGYTF. DNA of the CDR3: TGTGCCAGCAGCTCGGTTATGACAGGGGGCATAGGCTACACCTTC.